Listed here are 7 T cell receptor beta chains from one sample, sequenced in a study of cytomegalovirus exposure and HLA in healthy donors. Primers included in the PCR were 60 Vbeta and 13 Jbeta primers. The table came from immunoSEQ multiplex PCR; TCRdb's copy has only in-frame clones and leaves some out. The sample lists just over 65,000 clones, over 75% occurring once. The material sequenced was PBMCs. The receptor set was obtained from a human donor in good health.

As concerns this clone: Different DNA sequences within this sample yield the same CDR3. This rearrangement joins TRBV7-9 to TRBJ2-5, with 10 bases aligning to TRBD1. Germline CDR1 is SEHNR and CDR2 is FQNEAQ (reference sequence). V lost 5 bases and J lost 4; bases outside the gene matches: 7. The CDR3 is 15 residues long. CDR3 DNA sequence: TGTGCCAGCAGCCATCGCGACAGGGGGCGAGAGACCCAGTACTTC. Translation: CASSHRDRGRETQYF.

V usage is TRBV5-1 and J usage is TRBJ1-2, with 10 bases aligning to TRBD1. Germline lookup yields CDR1 SGHRS and CDR2 YFSETQ. CDR3 length equals 16 residues. Trimming removed 4 bases from V and 2 bases from J; junction bases left unmatched: 8. The CDR3 DNA sequence: TGCGCCAGCAGCCCGAGGCCGGGACAGGGGAACTATGGCTACACCTTC. Encoded protein: CASSPRPGQGNYGYTF.

This clone occurred once. The chain employs TRBV9 and TRBJ2-7; D may be TRBD1 (5 bases). CDR3 size: 15 residues. The V gene lost 0 bases and the J gene lost 4 bases, with 14 bases spanning the gap. The germline gives CDR1 SGDLS, CDR2 YYNGEE. CDR3 nucleotides: TGTGCCAGCAGCGTAGTTGGGGCCCTGCCTTACGAGCAGTACTTC. Encoded protein: CASSVVGALPYEQYF.

The CDR3 sequence is CASRGQGASQPQHF. Written as DNA, the CDR3 is TGTGCCAGCAGGGGACAGGGGGCCAGTCAGCCCCAGCATTTT. The chain combines TRBV28 with TRBJ1-5, with 12 bases fitting TRBD1. The V and J ends lost 6 bases and 6 bases, in that order; junction bases with no gene match: 3. The CDR3 spans 14 residues. The V gene's germline CDR1 is MDHEN and CDR2 SYDVKM. Filled out from reference TRBV28 and TRBJ1-5, the complete variable domain reads DVKVTQSSRYLVKRTGEKVFLECVQDMDHENMFWYRQDPGLGLRLIYFSYDVKMKEKGDIPEGYSVSREKKERFSLILESASTNQTSMYLCASRGQGASQPQHFGDGTRLSIL.

In its sample, this clone was seen a few times. This chain uses TRBV2 with TRBJ1-4, with 7 bases aligning to TRBD1. CDR3 length equals 14 residues. Trimming cost V 5 bases and J 5 bases; bases outside gene matches: 5. Germline CDR1 and CDR2: SNHLY and FYNNEI. CDR3 coding DNA: TGTGCCAGCAGTACGGACAGGCTGAATGAAAAACTGTTTTTT. It yields the protein CASSTDRLNEKLFF.

The rearrangement uses TRBV28 and TRBJ2-7, with TRBD1 as a possible D gene (9 bases). Trimming took 3 bases from V and 5 from J, leaving 17 bases between them. Germline CDR1 reads MDHEN; CDR2 reads SYDVKM. The CDR3 spans 15 residues. The CDR3 loop is CASSFGGGTGNEQYF. The CDR3 nucleotides read TGTGCCAGCAGTTTCGGGGGGGGGACAGGGAACGAGCAGTACTTC.

This sequence joins TRBV5-1 and TRBJ2-4; D is perhaps TRBD1 (5 bases). Deletions cut 0 bases from V and 3 bases from J, with 10 bases between. The CDR3 totals 15 residues. Germline lookup yields CDR1 SGHRS and CDR2 YFSETQ. The chain's CDR3 is CASSLDRLGKNIQYF. The CDR3 DNA follows: TGCGCCAGCAGCTTGGACAGGCTGGGCAAAAACATTCAGTACTTC.